Listed below are T cell receptor beta chains from one sample, sequenced in a study of shared clonotypes between healthy human individuals. Assay: immunoSEQ multiplex PCR; the TCRdb copy retains only in-frame clones and omits some. This table has about 2 million clones, 85% to 95% appearing once. The material sequenced was naive CD4+ T cells sorted from blood. The receptor source for this set is a young man in good health. Each CDR3 is given with its conserved first and last residue. The order of the fields is V gene, D gene, clone size, J gene, CDR3 DNA, CDR3 protein. D genes are given only for firm matches. Size values are once, few and many counts, or a class for expanded clones, and some rows have none.

TRBV4-1	NA	once	TRBJ1-3	TGCGCCAGCAGCCAAGATACCCAGGCCTCTGGAAACACCATATATTTT	CASSQDTQASGNTIYF
TRBV2	NA	NA	TRBJ2-1	TGTGCCAGCACCTCGACGGACTTCAGCTCCTACAATGAGCAGTTCTTC	CASTSTDFSSYNEQFF
TRBV5-1	TRBD1	once	TRBJ2-7	TGCGCCAGCAGCTTGCGACCGGGACAGGGATCCTACGAGCAGTACTTC	CASSLRPGQGSYEQYF
TRBV27	NA	NA	TRBJ2-5	TGTGCCAGCAGTTTTGTGGGGGAAGAGACCCAGTACTTC	CASSFVGEETQYF
TRBV7-6	NA	NA	TRBJ2-2	TGTGCCAGCAGCTTAAGGAAGGACAGCATGAACACCGGGGAGCTGTTTTTT	CASSLRKDSMNTGELFF
TRBV30	TRBD1	NA	TRBJ2-7	TGTGCCTGGAACCGGGACAGAACTGACGAGCAGTACTTC	CAWNRDRTDEQYF
TRBV2	TRBD1	once	TRBJ2-7	TGTGCCAGCAGTAAGGGGACAGGGGATATCTACGAGCAGTACTTC	CASSKGTGDIYEQYF
TRBV6-1	NA	NA	TRBJ1-3	TGTGCCAGCAGCCCTGACTCTGGAAACACCATATATTTT	CASSPDSGNTIYF
TRBV6-5	TRBD2	NA	TRBJ2-7	TGTGCCAGCAGGAGACTAGCGGACGACTTTGAGCAGTACTTC	CASRRLADDFEQYF
TRBV7-2	NA	once	TRBJ1-2	TGTGCCAGCAGCTTGGACAAGTTCAACTATGGCTACACCTTC	CASSLDKFNYGYTF
TRBV7-8	NA	NA	TRBJ1-5	TGTGCCAGCAGCTTAGATTTCAATCAGCCCCAGCATTTT	CASSLDFNQPQHF
TRBV6-5	NA	NA	TRBJ2-1	TGTGCCAGCAGTCAGTACAGGGTTGAGGAGCAGTTCTTC	CASSQYRVEEQFF
TRBV6-5	NA	NA	TRBJ2-7	TGTGCCAGCAGTTACTTCGGGCAGCAGTACTTC	CASSYFGQQYF
TRBV5-1	TRBD1	once	TRBJ2-5	TGCGCCAGCAGCCCGGGACAGCCGGTCATCATGGAGACCCAGTACTTC	CASSPGQPVIMETQYF
TRBV30	NA	NA	TRBJ1-2	TGTGCCTGGAGTTTTAGGGAGCATTATGGCTACACCTTC	CAWSFREHYGYTF